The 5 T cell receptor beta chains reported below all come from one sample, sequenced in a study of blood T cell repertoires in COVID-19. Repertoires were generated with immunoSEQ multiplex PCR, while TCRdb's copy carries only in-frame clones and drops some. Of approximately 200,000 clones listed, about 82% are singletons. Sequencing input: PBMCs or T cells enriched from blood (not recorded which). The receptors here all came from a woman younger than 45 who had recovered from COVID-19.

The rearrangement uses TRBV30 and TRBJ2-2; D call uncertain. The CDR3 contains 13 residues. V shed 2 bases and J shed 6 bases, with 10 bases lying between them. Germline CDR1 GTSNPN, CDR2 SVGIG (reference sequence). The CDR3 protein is CAWSSTQPGELFF. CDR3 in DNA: TGTGCCTGGAGTTCGACTCAACCCGGGGAGCTGTTTTTT.

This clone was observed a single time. CDR3 amino acids: CASTPDRRTNYGYTF. CDR3 in DNA: TGTGCCAGCACCCCGGACAGGCGAACTAACTATGGCTACACCTTC. The chain joins TRBV2 to TRBJ1-2, with TRBD1 identical over 7 bases. Germline-derived CDR1 and CDR2 are SNHLY and FYNNEI. V shed 7 bases and J 0 bases; nucleotides not matched to a gene: 8. The CDR3 loop spans 15 amino acids.

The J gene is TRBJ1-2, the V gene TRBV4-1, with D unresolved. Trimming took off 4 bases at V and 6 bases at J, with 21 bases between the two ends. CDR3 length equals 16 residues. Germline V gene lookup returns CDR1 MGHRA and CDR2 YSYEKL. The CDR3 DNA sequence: TGCGCCAGCAGCCCGAACCGTGGAGGGCCTCGGGATGGCTACACCTTC. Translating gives CASSPNRGGPRDGYTF.

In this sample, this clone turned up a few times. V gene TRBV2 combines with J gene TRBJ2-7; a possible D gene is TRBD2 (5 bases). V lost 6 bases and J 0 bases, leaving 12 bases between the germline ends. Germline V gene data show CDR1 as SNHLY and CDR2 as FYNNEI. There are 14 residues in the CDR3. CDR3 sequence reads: CASSPGMLSYEQYF. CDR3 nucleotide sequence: TGTGCCAGCAGCCCCGGGATGCTCTCCTACGAGCAGTACTTC.

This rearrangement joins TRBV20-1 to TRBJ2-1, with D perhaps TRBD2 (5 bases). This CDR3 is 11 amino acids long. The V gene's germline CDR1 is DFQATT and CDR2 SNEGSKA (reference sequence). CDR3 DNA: TGCAGGCCAATGAGCGGCAATGAGCAGTTCTTC. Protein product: CRPMSGNEQFF.